The 20 T cell receptor beta chains given below trace back to one sample, sequenced in a study of shared clonotypes between healthy human individuals (TCRdb year 2020). The library came from the immunoSEQ multiplex PCR assay. The table comes from immuneACCESS by way of TCRdb, which keeps in-frame sequences with V and J called. Part of the clones is missing from these tables; in studies checked, under half for an unresolved V gene and the rest for unknown reasons. The sample contains approximately 1.5 million clones, 98% to 99% of them found a single time. 0.36% of the sample lies in the top ten. Sequenced sample: naive CD4+ T cells sorted from blood. The label giving this sample's cell subset or site can be read as: CD45RA+ positively selected. These receptors were obtained from a man aged 30-40 years in good health.

In its sample, this clone was seen once. The chain combines TRBV14 with TRBJ1-2, with D hard to call. The CDR3 is 13 residues long. The germline V gene has CDR1 SGHDN and CDR2 FVKESK. Trimming removed 0 bases at V and 2 bases at J, with 4 bases between. CDR3 in DNA: TGTGCCAGCAGCCAAGAGCGGAACTATGGCTACACCTTC. This codes for CASSQERNYGYTF.

The CDR3 DNA is TGCGCCAGCAGCTCGAATCTAGTCCGCACAGATACGCAGTATTTT. Protein: CASSSNLVRTDTQYF. The chain recombines TRBV5-1 with TRBJ2-3; D is undetermined. The ends were cut back, 3 bases at V and 1 base at J, with 12 bases in the middle. This CDR3 has 15 amino acids. Germline CDR1 is SGHRS and CDR2 is YFSETQ.

The rearrangement links TRBV5-1 to TRBJ2-5; D possibly corresponds to TRBD1 (5 bases). V lost 4 bases and J 0 bases, leaving 10 bases between the germline ends. The CDR3 has 14 amino acids. CDR1 and CDR2 (germline): SGHRS, YFSETQ. The DNA for the CDR3 is TGCGCCAGCAGCGACCAGGGAAACCAAGAGACCCAGTACTTC. It specifies CASSDQGNQETQYF.

Concerning this clone itself: Distinct nucleotide sequences in the sample also encode this CDR3. This chain uses TRBV14 with TRBJ1-2, with D tentatively TRBD1 (6 bases). This CDR3 is built from 13 residues. Trimming took off 1 base at V and 5 bases at J, with 8 bases between the two ends. Germline CDR1 SGHDN, CDR2 FVKESK. CDR3 residues: CASSQGTAYGYTF. As DNA, the CDR3 is TGTGCCAGCAGCCAAGGGACAGCTTATGGCTACACCTTC.

The chain uses TRBV5-6 and TRBJ2-7; possible D gene TRBD2, 5 bases. Deletions cut 4 bases from V and 2 bases from J, with 10 bases between. The CDR3 loop spans 13 amino acids. CDR1 is SGHDT, CDR2 YYEEEE, per germline. The DNA for the CDR3 is TGTGCCAGCAGCCCTCCCGGGACCTACGAGCAGTACTTC. Its protein is CASSPPGTYEQYF.

This chain connects TRBV30 to TRBJ2-7; D gene ambiguous. The ends were cut back, 0 bases at V and 4 bases at J, with 19 bases in the middle. Germline CDR1 is GTSNPN and CDR2 is SVGIG (reference sequence). This CDR3 region has 16 residues. CDR3 DNA: TGTGCCTGGAGTGTACCTTCCCCTCGCCCCAGGTACGAGCAGTACTTC. This translates into CAWSVPSPRPRYEQYF.

The chain joins TRBV6-1 to TRBJ2-7; unclear D gene. Trimming removed 2 bases at V and 2 bases at J, with 4 bases between. CDR1 MNHNS and CDR2 SASEGT come from the germline V gene. The CDR3 is 12 residues long. The CDR3 DNA reads as TGTGCCAGCAGTGAATACGCCTACGAGCAGTACTTC. Amino acids: CASSEYAYEQYF.

The chain links TRBV13 to TRBJ2-1; 13 bases match TRBD2. V lost 5 bases to trimming and J lost 4 bases; unmatched junction nucleotides: 8. CDR1 is PRHDT and CDR2 is FYEKMQ in the germline V gene (reference sequence). The CDR3 length is 17 residues. The CDR3 coding sequence is TGTGCCAGCAGCCCAACTAGCGGGAGGGCCAGTTACAATGAGCAGTTCTTC. This gives the protein CASSPTSGRASYNEQFF. Variable domain in full (rest from reference TRBV13 and TRBJ2-1): AAGVIQSPRHLIKEKRETATLKCYPIPRHDTVYWYQQGPGQDPQFLISFYEKMQSDKGSIPDRFSAQQFSDYHSELNMSSLELGDSALYFCASSPTSGRASYNEQFFGPGTRLTVL.

The CDR3 spells CASSIANTGELFF. CDR3 in DNA: TGCGCCAGCAGCATCGCGAACACCGGGGAGCTGTTTTTT. The rearrangement uses TRBV5-1 and TRBJ2-2; D is undetermined. From germline, CDR1 is SGHRS and CDR2 YFSETQ. Trimming shortened V by 4 bases and J by 0 bases, and 4 bases separated the two germline ends. The CDR3 totals 13 residues.

This clone was found once. The V gene is TRBV18, the J gene TRBJ2-6, with unresolved D. The CDR3 is made up of 16 amino acids. The germline V gene has CDR1 KGHSH and CDR2 LQKENI. V was cut by 5 bases and J by 1 base, with 12 bases left in between. CDR3 loop: CASSSLDTSGANVLTF. CDR3 nucleotides: TGTGCCAGCTCATCGCTAGACACATCTGGGGCCAACGTCCTGACTTTC. The full variable domain, in which reference TRBV18 and TRBJ2-6 provide the parts outside the CDR3, is NAGVMQNPRHLVRRRGQEARLRCSPMKGHSHVYWYRQLPEEGLKFMVYLQKENIIDESGMPKERFSAEFPKEGPSILRIQQVVRGDSAAYFCASSSLDTSGANVLTFGAGSRLTVL.

V is TRBV5-1 and J is TRBJ2-7; the D gene could be TRBD1 or TRBD2 (5 bases each). CDR1 is SGHRS and CDR2 is YFSETQ in the germline V gene. Trimming removed 1 base at V and 3 bases at J, with 17 bases between. This CDR3 spans 16 amino acids. CDR3 in amino acids: CASSLLPGTDLYEQYF. As DNA, the CDR3 is TGCGCCAGCAGCTTGCTTCCTGGGACGGACCTCTACGAGCAGTACTTC.

The rearrangement uses TRBV2 and TRBJ2-4; TRBD1 agrees at 11 bases. The CDR3 extends over 15 amino acids. Germline CDR1 SNHLY, CDR2 FYNNEI. Unmatched junction bases numbered 8, after V lost 6 bases and J lost 7 bases. The DNA of the CDR3 is TGTGCCAGCAGCCCGGACAGGGGGCGCGGGAACATTCAGTACTTC. Its translation is CASSPDRGRGNIQYF.

CDR3 sequence (DNA): TGTGCCAGCAGTGATGGGGGGAGGAATGAGCAGTTCTTC. As protein: CASSDGGRNEQFF. The V gene is TRBV2, the J gene TRBJ2-1, with D possibly matching TRBD2 (6 bases). This CDR3 region has 13 residues. Germline assignment: CDR1 SNHLY and CDR2 FYNNEI. The ends were cut back, 3 bases at V and 7 bases at J, with 10 bases in the middle.

This chain joins TRBV10-2 and TRBJ2-7; D may match TRBD1 or TRBD2 (5 bases each). The germline V gene has CDR1 WSHSY and CDR2 SAAADI. V shed 6 bases and J shed 1 base, with 16 bases lying between them. The CDR3 consists of 15 residues. The CDR3 sequence is CASSDAGTPSYEQYF. The CDR3 coding sequence is TGCGCCAGCAGCGACGCCGGGACGCCATCCTACGAGCAGTACTTC.

This chain uses TRBV27 with TRBJ1-1; maybe TRBD1 (5 bases). Trimming took 4 bases from V and 3 from J, leaving 6 bases between them. Germline CDR1 MNHEY, CDR2 SMNVEV (reference sequence). The CDR3 has 12 amino acids. CDR3 DNA sequence: TGTGCCAGCAGTTCAGGGCACACTGAAGCTTTCTTT. Its translation is CASSSGHTEAFF.

The chain employs TRBV5-4 and TRBJ2-5; tentative D call: TRBD2 (6 bases). This CDR3 contains 12 residues. The germline V gene encodes CDR1 SGHNT and CDR2 YYREEE (reference sequence). The V gene lost 9 bases and the J gene lost 4 bases, with 13 bases spanning the gap. The CDR3 is CATRRERETQYF. DNA of the CDR3: TGTGCCACTCGACGGGAGAGAGAGACCCAGTACTTC.

This chain links TRBV18 with TRBJ2-1; D gene unclear. The CDR3 runs to 14 residues. V gave up 6 bases and J gave up 6 bases, with 15 bases separating them. The germline V gene encodes CDR1 KGHSH and CDR2 LQKENI. As DNA, the CDR3 is TGTGCCAGCTCGCGATCAGTTCAGATCAATGAGCAGTTCTTC. Its protein product is CASSRSVQINEQFF.

The rearrangement joins TRBV11-2 to TRBJ2-7, with TRBD2 matching 9 bases. Germline CDR1 SGHAT, CDR2 FQNNGV. This CDR3 comprises 16 residues. Losses at the gene ends were 4 bases for V and 5 bases for J; bases not matched to a gene: 12. CDR3 amino acids: CASSSSRGGRRHEQYF. In DNA form, the CDR3 reads TGTGCCAGCAGCTCCTCGCGGGGGGGGCGTCGTCACGAGCAGTACTTC.

The chain recombines TRBV18 with TRBJ1-5; D is ambiguous. CDR3 length: 15 amino acids. CDR1 KGHSH and CDR2 LQKENI come from the germline V gene. V was pared by 1 base and J by 2 bases, with 9 bases between. Written as DNA, the CDR3 is TGTGCCAGCTCACCACGATTCGAAGGCAATCAGCCCCAGCATTTT. As protein: CASSPRFEGNQPQHF. The whole variable domain, remainder taken from reference TRBV18 and TRBJ1-5, is NAGVMQNPRHLVRRRGQEARLRCSPMKGHSHVYWYRQLPEEGLKFMVYLQKENIIDESGMPKERFSAEFPKEGPSILRIQQVVRGDSAAYFCASSPRFEGNQPQHFGDGTRLSIL.

The chain employs TRBV10-1 and TRBJ2-5; TRBD1 might be the D (5 bases). Germline-derived CDR1 and CDR2 are WNHNN and SYGVQD (reference sequence). The CDR3 covers 14 residues. Trimming cost V 0 bases and J 7 bases, with 12 bases left between them. In nucleotides, the CDR3 is TGCGCCAGCAGTGAGTCTGGGGCCTCGCGGACCCAGTACTTC. Translating gives CASSESGASRTQYF.